This TCR beta chain originates from a study of T cells in Graves' hyperthyroidism and ophthalmopathy. Whole-study context: Peripheral blood was secured at the point of initial diagnosis, before any treatment. General study results and limits: From stable hyperthyroidism, ophthalmopathy was set apart by a 13 V-J model.

Each ophthalmopathy patient scored at least 3 on the Clinical Activity Score and at least 4 on NOSPECS grade, with duration under 3 months. Clinical symptoms, serum thyroxine, TRAb, thyroid ultrasound and orbital computed tomography informed diagnoses. The germline CDR1 and CDR2 sequences are SGHTA and FQGNSA. The CDR3 is made up of 19 amino acids. RNA transcripts served as the template for amplifying TCR beta CDR3 regions. In the first-round RT-PCR of the TCR CDR3, the HTBI primer set was used. Each CDR3 protein is one row after TCRdb ran MiXCR on the multiplex PCR reads. The data contain hundreds of thousands of distinct CDR3 sequences, about 14% of them singletons. In its sample, this clonotype was seen once. Antigen unknown. This clone may be a read error of a much larger clone one base away.

Sequenced: blood. This rearrangement joins TRBV7-2 to TRBJ2-1; 12 nucleotides match TRBD2. The J call could be wrong; TRBJ2-7 is a better fit for the DNA end. The receptor was isolated from a man aged 45-65 years with Graves' ophthalmopathy. This chain's CDR3 is CASSKHLAGGTPSYNEQYF. The DNA of the CDR3 is TGTGCCAGCAGTAAGCATCTAGCGGGAGGGACCCCTTCCTACAATGAGCAGTACTTC.